This T cell receptor (beta chain) was retrieved from a study of radiotherapy plus CTLA-4 blockade in lung cancer (dated by TCRdb to 2016 to 2019). General notes on the study: Objective responses occurred in 18% of enrolled patients, and approximately 34% achieved disease control. The investigation overall reported the following: After treatment with radiotherapy and ipilimumab, TCR clones that originated in tumors expanded in peripheral blood. Increased serum interferon-beta after radiation, together with early dynamic changes in blood T cell clones, were reported to be the strongest predictors of response.

From a lookup of the germline V gene (reference sequence), CDR1 and CDR2 are SGHKS and YYEKEE. Counted from cysteine to phenylalanine, this CDR3 has 15 amino acids. The entry retains the CDR3 DNA only, 45 bases that are in frame from base 1. V drops 3 bases and J drops 3 bases, leaving 13 bases in between. The receptor library was made with the immunoSEQ multiplex PCR assay. As stored in TCRdb, this immuneACCESS dataset retains in-frame rearrangements with V and J assigned. A fraction of the clones does not appear; measured against another copy, unresolved V genes explain less than half of the discrepancy, and the remainder lacks a known reason. The table for this sample lists roughly 66,000 clones; around 81% of them were counted only once. The top ten constitute less than 5% of the sample. On this clone itself: The antigen this receptor binds is unknown. Per-nucleotide qualities are absent, and no much larger clonotype sits a single base away.

The study tested focal radiation therapy combined with CTLA-4 blockade (ipilimumab) in patients with chemo-refractory metastatic non-small-cell lung cancer. Sequencing used peripheral blood, obtained from a patient treated with radiotherapy plus ipilimumab. This chain is built from TRBV5-5 and TRBJ1-5, with a tentative D gene TRBD1 over 6 matching bases. The origin of this receptor is a human donor with non-small cell lung cancer who had a partial response to radiotherapy plus ipilimumab. At the DNA level, the sequence is TGTGCCAGCAGCTGGATGGGGGCCAACAATCAGCCCCAGCATTTT. It translates to CASSWMGANNQPQHF. Joined to the reference TRBV5-5 and TRBJ1-5 proteins, this CDR3 gives the full variable domain: DAGVTQSPTHLIKTRGQQVTLRCSPISGHKSVSWYQQVLGQGPQFIFQYYEKEERGRGNFPDRFSARQFPNYSSELNVNALLLGDSALYLCASSWMGANNQPQHFGDGTRLSIL.